The rows below give T cell receptor beta chains drawn from one sample of a study of CD8 T cells in ankylosing spondylitis. One entry per CDR3 protein, called by TCRdb with MiXCR from the 5' RACE reads. Here the sample spans about 96,000 distinct CDR3 sequences, 27% being singletons. The sample was blood, either unsorted or a sorted T cell fraction (not recorded which). The source is a male donor with ankylosing spondylitis or in good health (not recorded which). The CDR3 runs from the conserved cysteine through the conserved F or W. The order of the fields is CDR3 DNA, CDR3 protein, J gene, clone size, D gene, V gene. The D gene is left open where the match is weak. Size values are once, few and many counts, or a class for expanded clones, and some rows have none.

TGCGCCAGCAGGACTGGGCAGGCCGGGGCCAACGTCCTGACTTTC | CASRTGQAGANVLTF | TRBJ2-6 | few | - | TRBV5-1
TGTGCCAGCAGCCAGGCCGGGGTCGGGAGTTGGAATCTCAAGCAGTACTTC | CASSQAGVGSWNLKQYF | TRBJ2-7 | - | - | TRBV3-1
TGTGCCAGCAGTTCCCAGGGTGTAGATCAGCCCCAGCATTTT | CASSSQGVDQPQHF | TRBJ1-5 | - | - | TRBV28
TGTGCCAGCAGCGGAGGGCTAGCGGGATTCACAGATACGCAGTATTTT | CASSGGLAGFTDTQYF | TRBJ2-3 | - | TRBD2 | TRBV6-1
TGTGCCAGCAGCTTAGTGTCGAGCGAGCAGTACTTC | CASSLVSSEQYF | TRBJ2-7 | - | - | TRBV7-9
TGTGCCAGCAGTTTGGGGAACCGGGACCCACAAGAGACCCAGTACTTC | CASSLGNRDPQETQYF | TRBJ2-5 | - | - | TRBV12-3/TRBV12-4
TGTGCCAGCAGCCCAAGGGGGGCTTGGGATACGCAGTATTTT | CASSPRGAWDTQYF | TRBJ2-3 | - | - | TRBV28
TGTGCCTGGGGAGAGGGTGAGCAGTACTTC | CAWGEGEQYF | TRBJ2-7 | - | - | TRBV30
TGCGCCAGCAGCCGCTTTAGCCAGGAGGAGCTGTTTTTT | CASSRFSQEELFF | TRBJ2-2 | - | - | TRBV5-1
TGTGCCACCAGCTTTGGAACAGGGTTCTCTGGAAACACCATATATTTT | CATSFGTGFSGNTIYF | TRBJ1-3 | - | - | TRBV11-3
TGTGCCAGCTCACCATCGCCCCAGCATTTT | CASSPSPQHF | TRBJ1-5 | few | - | TRBV18
TGTGCCAGCAGCGGGCTGGGACAGGGGGCTGACACTGAAGCTTTCTTT | CASSGLGQGADTEAFF | TRBJ1-1 | many | TRBD1 | TRBV13
TGCGCCAGCAGCTTGCAGAACCCCAATGAGCAGTTCTTC | CASSLQNPNEQFF | TRBJ2-1 | - | - | TRBV5-1
TGCAGTGCTAGAAAAGCGGCCTACAATGAGCAGTTCTTC | CSARKAAYNEQFF | TRBJ2-1 | - | - | TRBV20-1
TGCAGCGTTCGGTCCTACAATGAGCAGTTCTTC | CSVRSYNEQFF | TRBJ2-1 | - | - | TRBV29-1
TGTGCCAGTAGTATAGATCTAGGCGGGAGCTCCTACGAGCAGTACTTC | CASSIDLGGSSYEQYF | TRBJ2-7 | - | TRBD2 | TRBV19
TGCGCCAGCACACAGGAGCTTGGCACTGAAGCTTTCTTT | CASTQELGTEAFF | TRBJ1-1 | few | - | TRBV5-1
TGTGCCAGCAGCGTAGGGACTAGCGGGGGAAGAGAGACCCAGTACTTC | CASSVGTSGGRETQYF | TRBJ2-5 | - | TRBD2 | TRBV9
TGTGCCAGCAGCGAGATCATGCCGGGACAGGGGGCTTCACCCCTCCACTTT | CASSEIMPGQGASPLHF | TRBJ1-6 | - | TRBD1 | TRBV7-9
TGTGCCAGCAGCTCGGGCAACAGGGATCGGGAAAAACTGTTTTTT | CASSSGNRDREKLFF | TRBJ1-4 | - | - | TRBV7-8
TGCAGTGCTTCCGGGACAGGGACCGGGGAGCTGTTTTTT | CSASGTGTGELFF | TRBJ2-2 | few | TRBD1 | TRBV20-1
TGCGCCAGCAGCTTGGGGAGGGGGACAGGGGGCGCGAGGGTGAACACTGAAGCTTTCTTT | CASSLGRGTGGARVNTEAFF | TRBJ1-1 | - | TRBD1 | TRBV5-1
TGTGCCAGCTCACCTCAGGGTAAACTTAGCAATCAGCCCCAGCATTTT | CASSPQGKLSNQPQHF | TRBJ1-5 | few | - | TRBV18
TGCAGCTGCTACGGGGATAACGATGAGCAGTTCTTC | CSCYGDNDEQFF | TRBJ2-1 | few | - | TRBV29-1
TGCAGTGCTAGAGATGGGGAGCGGACTAGCGGCGGGCAGTACTTC | CSARDGERTSGGQYF | TRBJ2-7 | few | TRBD2 | TRBV20-1
TGTGCCAGCAGTAAGACAGCAGACACTGAAGCTTTCTTT | CASSKTADTEAFF | TRBJ1-1 | - | - | TRBV6-1
TGTGCCAGTCAAAGGCAGAGCGATAATTCACCCCTCCACTTT | CASQRQSDNSPLHF | TRBJ1-6 | - | - | TRBV28
TGTGCCAGCAGCGCAGGCCTTGCCTGGACTAGGCCCTACAATGAGCAGTTCTTC | CASSAGLAWTRPYNEQFF | TRBJ2-1 | - | TRBD2 | TRBV9
TGCAGCGTTGGGGAGGGCACAGATACGCAGTATTTT | CSVGEGTDTQYF | TRBJ2-3 | - | - | TRBV29-1
TGCAGTGCCCTCGCGGGGCTGAGCACCGGGGAGCTGTTTTTT | CSALAGLSTGELFF | TRBJ2-2 | few | - | TRBV20-1
TGTGCCAGCAGCAGCCGGGACAACTACGAGCAGTACTTC | CASSSRDNYEQYF | TRBJ2-7 | few | - | TRBV5-4
TGCAGTGCTAGTTCCGGACAACAGACGAAGCCCCAGCATTTT | CSASSGQQTKPQHF | TRBJ1-5 | few | - | TRBV20-1
TGCGCCAGCAGCTACGGGACAGGGGCAGAAGGCTACACCTTC | CASSYGTGAEGYTF | TRBJ1-2 | - | TRBD1 | TRBV5-1
TGCAGTGCTAGAGACCCTTCGGACTTCACCTACGAGCAGTACTTC | CSARDPSDFTYEQYF | TRBJ2-7 | many | - | TRBV20-1
TGTGCCAGCAGCTCTCGGGGACTAGCGGGAAATGAAAAACTGTTTTTT | CASSSRGLAGNEKLFF | TRBJ1-4 | - | - | TRBV7-2
TGTGCCAGCAGCCGAGGACTAGCCCAAGAGACCCAGTACTTC | CASSRGLAQETQYF | TRBJ2-5 | many | TRBD2 | TRBV7-3
TGCAGTGCTAGAGAAAGGGGGAGGATGAACACTGAAGCTTTCTTT | CSARERGRMNTEAFF | TRBJ1-1 | few | - | TRBV20-1
TGTGCCAGCAGTTTAATACAGACAGGGATTAGCGGCTACACCTTC | CASSLIQTGISGYTF | TRBJ1-2 | - | TRBD1 | TRBV12-3/TRBV12-4
TGTGCCAGCAGCCAACGGGGAGTCGGGGAGCTGTTTTTT | CASSQRGVGELFF | TRBJ2-2 | - | - | TRBV9
TGTGCCAGTAGTATGGGACAGGGTCAAGCTTTCTTT | CASSMGQGQAFF | TRBJ1-1 | - | TRBD1 | TRBV19
TGTGCCAGCAGCTTGGTGAGCGCATACTCCTACGAGCAGTACTTC | CASSLVSAYSYEQYF | TRBJ2-7 | few | - | TRBV5-5
TGCAGTGCTAAACAGCCTCCGGGTAATTCACCCCTCCACTTT | CSAKQPPGNSPLHF | TRBJ1-6 | many | - | TRBV20-1
TGTGCCAGCAGTCCGTGGACAGGGGCGAACACTGAAGCTTTCTTT | CASSPWTGANTEAFF | TRBJ1-1 | - | TRBD1 | TRBV27
TGCAGTGCCAGACAGGGGTATGGCTACACCTTC | CSARQGYGYTF | TRBJ1-2 | few | TRBD1 | TRBV20-1
TGTGCCAGCTCACCACCGAAAGTGGGGACAGATACGCAGTATTTT | CASSPPKVGTDTQYF | TRBJ2-3 | - | - | TRBV18
TGCGCCAGCAGCAGGACAGGGGCTACGAACACCGGGGAGCTGTTTTTT | CASSRTGATNTGELFF | TRBJ2-2 | - | TRBD1 | TRBV5-1
TGCGCCAGCAGCCAAGGACAGGGACCGTCACCCCTCCACTTT | CASSQGQGPSPLHF | TRBJ1-6 | few | TRBD1 | TRBV5-1
TGCGCCAGCAGCGCTAGCGGTTTGGCCTACAATGAGCAGTTCTTC | CASSASGLAYNEQFF | TRBJ2-1 | - | TRBD2 | TRBV5-1
TGCAGCGCCCCCGGTTGGACTGCGGAGACCCAGTACTTC | CSAPGWTAETQYF | TRBJ2-5 | - | - | TRBV29-1
TGTGCCAGTAGTATAGTAGCGGGGCAACAAGAGACCCAGTACTTC | CASSIVAGQQETQYF | TRBJ2-5 | - | TRBD2 | TRBV19
TGTGCCGCGAAGCAACTAGCGGCGAGCTCCTACGAGCAGTACTTC | CAAKQLAASSYEQYF | TRBJ2-7 | few | TRBD2 | TRBV6-1
TGTGCCAGCAGCCAAGTACTCCTCTCTGGAAACACCATATATTTT | CASSQVLLSGNTIYF | TRBJ1-3 | - | - | TRBV5-5